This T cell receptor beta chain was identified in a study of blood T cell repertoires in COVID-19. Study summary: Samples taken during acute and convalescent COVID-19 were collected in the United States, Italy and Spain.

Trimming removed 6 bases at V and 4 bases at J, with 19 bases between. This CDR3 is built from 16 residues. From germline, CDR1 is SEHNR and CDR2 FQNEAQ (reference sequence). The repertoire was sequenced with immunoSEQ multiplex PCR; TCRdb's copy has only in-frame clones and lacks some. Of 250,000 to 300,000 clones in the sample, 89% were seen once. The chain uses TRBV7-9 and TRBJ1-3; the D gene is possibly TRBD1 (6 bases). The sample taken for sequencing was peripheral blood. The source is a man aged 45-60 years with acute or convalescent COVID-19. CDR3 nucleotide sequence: TGTGCCAGCAGACCAAAAATGGGGGCAATCGGAAACACCATATATTTT. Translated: CASRPKMGAIGNTIYF.